The next 9 T cell receptor beta chains were all read from a single sample in a study of blood T cell repertoires in COVID-19. The repertoire was sequenced with immunoSEQ multiplex PCR; TCRdb's copy has only in-frame clones and lacks some. The repertoire includes about 410,000 clones, approximately 90% of them detected once, and roughly 1.4% sits in the top ten. The sequenced material came from peripheral blood. The receptors come from a middle-aged woman with COVID-19, enrolled during active disease.

The chain combines TRBV6-2 or TRBV6-3 with TRBJ2-1, with TRBD2 matching 14 bases. The trim removed 5 bases at V and 8 bases at J, leaving 8 bases unmatched. The germline V gene has CDR1 MNHEY and CDR2 SVGEGT. CDR3 length equals 16 residues. The CDR3 loop is CASSPPGLAGVYEQFF. The CDR3 DNA sequence: TGTGCCAGCAGTCCACCGGGACTAGCGGGAGTATATGAGCAGTTCTTC.

The chain has TRBV5-1 and TRBJ1-1; no reliable D call. CDR3 length: 14 amino acids. Germline lookup yields CDR1 SGHRS and CDR2 YFSETQ. V was shortened by 4 bases and J by 3 bases, with 13 bases between the two germline ends. Here the CDR3 reads CASSLLGGDTEAFF. In DNA, the CDR3 is TGCGCCAGCAGCCTACTAGGTGGGGACACTGAAGCTTTCTTT.

The chain carries TRBV19 and TRBJ2-3; 8 bases fit TRBD1. CDR3 length: 17 residues. The germline gives CDR1 LNHDA, CDR2 SQIVND (reference sequence). V dropped 5 bases and J dropped 2; count of bases not matched to a gene: 12. The CDR3 sequence is CASSSFPGQAYTDTQYF. The CDR3 DNA is TGTGCCAGTAGTTCGTTTCCGGGACAGGCTTACACAGATACGCAGTATTTT.

As regards this clone: Other nucleotide sequences from this sample produce the same CDR3. The rearrangement links TRBV28 to TRBJ2-7, with 7 bases matching TRBD2. V shed 4 bases, J shed 1 base, and the junction held 7 bases outside the gene matches. CDR1 is MDHEN, CDR2 SYDVKM, per germline. The CDR3 totals 15 residues. This CDR3 reads CASSSLAGGSYEQYF. In DNA form, the CDR3 reads TGTGCCAGCAGTTCCTTAGCGGGTGGATCCTACGAGCAGTACTTC.

This chain joins TRBV5-4 and TRBJ2-7; 8 nucleotides match TRBD1. After removal of 4 bases from V and 5 bases from J, the junction contained 11 bases not matched to a gene. This CDR3 is built from 15 residues. From germline, CDR1 is SGHNT and CDR2 YYREEE (reference sequence). Written as DNA, the CDR3 is TGTGCCAGCAGCCTGGCGGGACAGGTCGGGCACGAGCAGTACTTC. Protein sequence: CASSLAGQVGHEQYF.

This sequence joins TRBV10-3 and TRBJ1-5; D possibly corresponds to TRBD1 (5 bases). Trimming took off 1 base at V and 4 bases at J, with 14 bases between the two ends. CDR3 length equals 16 residues. Germline lookup yields CDR1 ENHRY and CDR2 SYGVKD. The CDR3, as DNA: TGTGCCATCAGTGAGTGGCTAGCGGGGGGGAATCAGCCCCAGCATTTT. This gives the protein CAISEWLAGGNQPQHF.

V usage is TRBV28 and J usage is TRBJ1-4, with 10 bases matching TRBD1. The CDR3 loop spans 15 amino acids. Germline CDR1 is MDHEN and CDR2 is SYDVKM. V dropped 5 bases and J dropped 8; count of bases not matched to a gene: 8. This CDR3 reads CASSHPGQGYEKLFF. Written as DNA, the CDR3 is TGTGCCAGCAGTCATCCGGGACAGGGGTACGAAAAACTGTTTTTT.

CDR3 in DNA: TGTGCCTGGGGACTAGCTTCGCTGTTGCAGTTCTTC. Amino acid sequence: CAWGLASLLQFF. The V and J genes are TRBV30 and TRBJ2-1; 8 positions agree with TRBD2. Trimming at V came to 5 bases and at J to 12 bases, leaving 9 bases not matched to a gene. Germline CDR1 reads GTSNPN; CDR2 reads SVGIG (reference sequence). There are 12 residues in the CDR3.

V and J are TRBV18 and TRBJ2-3, with 11 positions matching TRBD2. The germline V gene has CDR1 KGHSH and CDR2 LQKENI. This CDR3 is built from 17 residues. The J segment lost 4 bases and the V segment lost 5 bases, leaving 11 bases of the junction unmatched. Here the CDR3 DNA reads TGTGCCAGCTCAAAAACCGGGACTAGCGGCCGGGCAGATACGCAGTATTTT. Encoded protein: CASSKTGTSGRADTQYF. The complete variable domain, with remaining parts taken from reference TRBV18 and TRBJ2-3, reads NAGVMQNPRHLVRRRGQEARLRCSPMKGHSHVYWYRQLPEEGLKFMVYLQKENIIDESGMPKERFSAEFPKEGPSILRIQQVVRGDSAAYFCASSKTGTSGRADTQYFGPGTRLTVL.